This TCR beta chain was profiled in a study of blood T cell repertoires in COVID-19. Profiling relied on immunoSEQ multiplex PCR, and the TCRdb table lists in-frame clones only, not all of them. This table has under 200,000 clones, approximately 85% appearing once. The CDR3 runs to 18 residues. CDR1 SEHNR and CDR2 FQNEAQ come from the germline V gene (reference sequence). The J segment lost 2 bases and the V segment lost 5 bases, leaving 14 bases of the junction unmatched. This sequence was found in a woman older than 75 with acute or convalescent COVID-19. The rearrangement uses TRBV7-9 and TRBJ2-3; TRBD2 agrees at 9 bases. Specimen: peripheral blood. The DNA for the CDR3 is TGTGCCAGCAGCCTAGTAGGACTAGCGAGCCAGTTCACAGATACGCAGTATTTT. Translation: CASSLVGLASQFTDTQYF.